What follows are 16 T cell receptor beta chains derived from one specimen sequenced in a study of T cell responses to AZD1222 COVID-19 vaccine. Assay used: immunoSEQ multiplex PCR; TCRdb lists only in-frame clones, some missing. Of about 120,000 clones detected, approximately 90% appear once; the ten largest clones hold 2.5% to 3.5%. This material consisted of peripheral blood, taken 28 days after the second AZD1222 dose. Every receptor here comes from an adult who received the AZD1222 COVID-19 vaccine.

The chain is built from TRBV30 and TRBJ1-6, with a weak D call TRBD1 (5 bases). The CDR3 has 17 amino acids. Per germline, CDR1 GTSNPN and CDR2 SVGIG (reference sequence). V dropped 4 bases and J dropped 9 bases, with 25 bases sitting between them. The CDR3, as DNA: TGTGCCTGGAACGAATGGGGGAACATCCCTTTTCGTTCACCCCTCCACTTT. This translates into CAWNEWGNIPFRSPLHF.

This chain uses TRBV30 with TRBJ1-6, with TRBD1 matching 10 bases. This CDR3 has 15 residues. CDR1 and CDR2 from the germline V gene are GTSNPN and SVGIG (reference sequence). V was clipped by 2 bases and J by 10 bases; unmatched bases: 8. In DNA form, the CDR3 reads TGTGCCTGGAGTATTGGACAGGGGGTGGAATCACCCCTCCACTTT. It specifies CAWSIGQGVESPLHF.

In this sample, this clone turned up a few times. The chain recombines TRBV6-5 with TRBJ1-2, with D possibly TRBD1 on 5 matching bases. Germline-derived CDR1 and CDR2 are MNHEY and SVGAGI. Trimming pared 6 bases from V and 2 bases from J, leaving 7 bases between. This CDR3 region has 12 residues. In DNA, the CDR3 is TGTGCCAGCAGCACAGGCAACTATGGCTACACCTTC. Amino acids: CASSTGNYGYTF.

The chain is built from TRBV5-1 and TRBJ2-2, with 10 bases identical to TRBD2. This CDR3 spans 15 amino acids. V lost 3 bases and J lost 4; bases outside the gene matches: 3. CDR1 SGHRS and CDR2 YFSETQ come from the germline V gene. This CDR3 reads CASSSTSGTTGELFF. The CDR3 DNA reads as TGCGCCAGCAGCTCAACTAGCGGGACCACCGGGGAGCTGTTTTTT. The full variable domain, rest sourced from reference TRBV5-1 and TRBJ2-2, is KAGVTQTPRYLIKTRGQQVTLSCSPISGHRSVSWYQQTPGQGLQFLFEYFSETQRNKGNFPGRFSGRQFSNSRSEMNVSTLELGDSALYLCASSSTSGTTGELFFGEGSRLTVL.

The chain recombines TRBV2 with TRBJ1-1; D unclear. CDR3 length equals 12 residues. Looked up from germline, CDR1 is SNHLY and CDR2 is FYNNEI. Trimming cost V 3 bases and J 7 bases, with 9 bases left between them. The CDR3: CASSEPFGEAFF. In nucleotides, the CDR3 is TGTGCCAGCAGTGAGCCCTTCGGTGAAGCTTTCTTT.

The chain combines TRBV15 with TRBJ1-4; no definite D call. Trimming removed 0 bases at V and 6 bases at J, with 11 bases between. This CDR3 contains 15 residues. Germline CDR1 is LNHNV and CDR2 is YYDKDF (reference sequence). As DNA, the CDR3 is TGTGCCACCAGCAGAGATGATGGCCTTGATGAAAAACTGTTTTTT. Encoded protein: CATSRDDGLDEKLFF.

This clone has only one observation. CDR3 residues: CASSYREQGAGEQFF. CDR3 sequence (DNA): TGTGCCAGCAGTTACCGAGAACAGGGGGCGGGTGAGCAGTTCTTC. The V and J genes are TRBV6-5 and TRBJ2-1, with TRBD1 matching over 9 bases. The trim removed 2 bases at V and 9 bases at J, leaving 8 bases unmatched. The CDR3 is made up of 15 amino acids. CDR1 and CDR2 from the germline V gene are MNHEY and SVGAGI.

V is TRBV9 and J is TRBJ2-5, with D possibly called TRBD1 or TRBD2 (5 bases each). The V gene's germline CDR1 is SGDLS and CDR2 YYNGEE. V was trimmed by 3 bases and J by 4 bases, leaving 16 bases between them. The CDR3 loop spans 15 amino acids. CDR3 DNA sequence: TGTGCCAGCAGCGCCCTCACGGGGACCTTAGAGACCCAGTACTTC. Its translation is CASSALTGTLETQYF.

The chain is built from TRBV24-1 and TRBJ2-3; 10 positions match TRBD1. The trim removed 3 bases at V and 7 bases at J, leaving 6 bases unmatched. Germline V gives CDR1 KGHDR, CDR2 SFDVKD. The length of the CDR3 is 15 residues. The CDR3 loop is CATSDPGQGRHTQYF. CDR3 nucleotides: TGTGCCACCAGTGATCCGGGACAGGGGAGACATACGCAGTATTTT.

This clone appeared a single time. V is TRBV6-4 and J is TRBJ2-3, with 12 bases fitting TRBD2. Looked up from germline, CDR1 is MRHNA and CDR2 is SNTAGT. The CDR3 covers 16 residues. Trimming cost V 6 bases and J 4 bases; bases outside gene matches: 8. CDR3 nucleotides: TGTGCCAGCAGCCCTGCCCTAGCGGGGGGGCCAGATACGCAGTATTTT. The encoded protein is CASSPALAGGPDTQYF.

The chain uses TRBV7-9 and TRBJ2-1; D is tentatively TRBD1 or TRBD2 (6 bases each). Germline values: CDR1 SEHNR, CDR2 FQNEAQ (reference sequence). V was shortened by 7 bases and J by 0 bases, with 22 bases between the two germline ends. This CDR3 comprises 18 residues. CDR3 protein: CASNSPGGAASSYNEQFF. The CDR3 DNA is TGTGCCAGCAACTCACCCGGGGGCGCGGCGAGCTCCTACAATGAGCAGTTCTTC.

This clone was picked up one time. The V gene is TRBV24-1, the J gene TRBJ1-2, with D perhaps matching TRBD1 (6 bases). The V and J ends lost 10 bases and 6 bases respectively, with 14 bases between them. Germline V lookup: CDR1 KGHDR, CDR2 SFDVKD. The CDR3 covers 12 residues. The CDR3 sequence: CATSDSGHGYTF. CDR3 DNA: TGTGCCACGTCGGACAGTGGCCATGGCTACACCTTC.

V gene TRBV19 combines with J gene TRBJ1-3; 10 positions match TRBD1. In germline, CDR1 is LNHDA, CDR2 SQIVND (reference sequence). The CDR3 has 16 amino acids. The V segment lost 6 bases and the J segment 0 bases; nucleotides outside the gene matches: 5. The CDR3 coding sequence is TGTGCCAGTAGAAAGGACAGGGGGAGCTCTGGAAACACCATATATTTT. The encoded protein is CASRKDRGSSGNTIYF.

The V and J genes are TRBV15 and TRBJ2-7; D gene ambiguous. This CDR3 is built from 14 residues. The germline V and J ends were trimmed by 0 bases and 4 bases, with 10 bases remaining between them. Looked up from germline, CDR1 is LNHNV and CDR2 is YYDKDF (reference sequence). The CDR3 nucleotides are TGTGCCACCAGCAGAGATCCGGTTCTATACGAGCAGTACTTC. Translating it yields CATSRDPVLYEQYF.

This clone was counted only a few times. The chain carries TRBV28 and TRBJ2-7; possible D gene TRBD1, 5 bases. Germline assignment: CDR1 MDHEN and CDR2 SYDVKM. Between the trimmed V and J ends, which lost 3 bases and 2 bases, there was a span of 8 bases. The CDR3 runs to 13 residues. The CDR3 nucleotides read TGTGCCAGCAGTTTTGTGGGGCCCTACGAGCAGTACTTC. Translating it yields CASSFVGPYEQYF.

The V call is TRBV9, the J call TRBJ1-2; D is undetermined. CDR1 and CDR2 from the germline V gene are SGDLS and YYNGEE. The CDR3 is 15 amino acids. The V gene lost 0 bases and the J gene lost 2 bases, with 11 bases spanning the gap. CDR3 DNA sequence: TGTGCCAGCAGCGTAGGTCAGCTACCGAACTATGGCTACACCTTC. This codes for CASSVGQLPNYGYTF.